Following are 22 T cell receptor beta chains from one sample sequenced in a study of cytomegalovirus exposure and HLA in healthy donors. Both 60 Vbeta primers and 13 Jbeta primers went into the PCR. Libraries were prepared by immunoSEQ multiplex PCR; TCRdb keeps only in-frame clonotypes and omits some of them. This table lists approximately 180,000 clones. Material: PBMCs. The origin of the receptors is a man aged 25-40 years in good health and CMV-seronegative.

The gene calls are TRBV29-1 and TRBJ2-2; D might be TRBD2 (6 bases). Germline CDR1 is SQVTM and CDR2 is ANQGSEA. The length of the CDR3 is 15 residues. The V and J ends lost 1 base and 2 bases respectively, with 11 bases between them. As DNA, the CDR3 is TGCAGCGTTGAAGCGGGGGACCTCAACACCGGGGAGCTGTTTTTT. This encodes CSVEAGDLNTGELFF.

The gene calls are TRBV18 and TRBJ1-5; D is possibly TRBD1 (5 bases). Trimming removed 2 bases at V and 1 base at J, with 15 bases between. The germline gives CDR1 KGHSH, CDR2 LQKENI. This CDR3 has 17 amino acids. The CDR3 coding sequence is TGTGCCAGCTCACCAGCGGGGAGCAGGGAGAGCAATCAGCCCCAGCATTTT. Translating gives CASSPAGSRESNQPQHF.

The chain carries TRBV6-4 and TRBJ2-5, with D tentatively TRBD2 (5 bases). Trimming stripped 6 bases from V and 1 base from J, with 15 bases between. This CDR3 has 15 amino acids. Germline-derived CDR1 and CDR2 are MRHNA and SNTAGT. CDR3 coding DNA: TGTGCCAGCAGGGCTACGGACTGGCCCCAAGAGACCCAGTACTTC. It is translated as CASRATDWPQETQYF.

The genes are TRBV5-4 and TRBJ1-1; TRBD1 is a possible D gene (6 bases). The CDR3 length is 16 residues. Between the trimmed V and J ends, which lost 4 bases and 3 bases, there was a span of 19 bases. From germline, CDR1 is SGHNT and CDR2 YYREEE (reference sequence). CDR3 DNA: TGTGCCAGCAGCCGCGGGGGCAGCGGAGTGTACACTGAAGCTTTCTTT. Translating it yields CASSRGGSGVYTEAFF.

The V call is TRBV16, the J call TRBJ2-7; tentatively, D is TRBD2 (5 bases). This CDR3 spans 11 amino acids. Germline V CDR1 and CDR2: KGHSY, FQNENV. V lost 4 bases, J lost 6 bases, and 7 bases lay in between. The CDR3 DNA reads as TGTGCCAGCAGCCCGGGGATCGAGCAGTACTTC. Translating it yields CASSPGIEQYF.

The rearrangement links TRBV27 to TRBJ2-2; 8 nucleotides match TRBD2. The germline V gene encodes CDR1 MNHEY and CDR2 SMNVEV (reference sequence). Germline trimming cut 2 bases from V and 8 bases from J; bases unmatched to any gene: 4. CDR3 size: 14 residues. DNA for the CDR3: TGTGCCAGCAGTTTAGTGGCGGGAGGTGGGGAGCTGTTTTTT. It translates to CASSLVAGGGELFF.

The chain employs TRBV19 and TRBJ2-6; 12 bases fit TRBD1. Germline V CDR1 and CDR2: LNHDA, SQIVND (reference sequence). Trimming removed 8 bases from V and 3 bases from J; junction bases left unmatched: 5. This CDR3 region has 16 residues. DNA for the CDR3: TGTGCCAGTGTAAGGGACAGGGGGCTTGGGGCCAACGTCCTGACTTTC. It codes for CASVRDRGLGANVLTF.

The J gene is TRBJ2-3, the V gene TRBV11-2, with 12 nucleotides matching TRBD2. CDR3 length: 13 residues. CDR1 and CDR2 (germline): SGHAT, FQNNGV. With 9 bases clipped from V and 6 bases from J, the junction kept 4 bases outside the gene matches. The DNA of the CDR3 is TGTGCCAGTGAACTAGCGGGGGGTGATACGCAGTATTTT. It is translated as CASELAGGDTQYF.

The V call is TRBV29-1, the J call TRBJ2-3; possibly TRBD2 for D (6 bases). Trimming left V 2 bases short and J 0 bases short, with 9 bases between. CDR1 SQVTM and CDR2 ANQGSEA come from the germline V gene. This CDR3 is built from 14 residues. This CDR3 is CSVERGLSTDTQYF. The CDR3 nucleotides are TGCAGCGTTGAAAGGGGACTCAGCACAGATACGCAGTATTTT.

V usage is TRBV28 and J usage is TRBJ1-6; 10 bases are a match to TRBD1. Per the germline V gene, CDR1 is MDHEN and CDR2 is SYDVKM. Trimming removed 5 bases from V and 7 bases from J; junction bases left unmatched: 8. This CDR3 is built from 16 residues. The CDR3 DNA is TGTGCCAGCAGTCCCTGGACAGGGGGGCAGAATTCACCCCTCCACTTT. The encoded protein is CASSPWTGGQNSPLHF.

V is TRBV29-1 and J is TRBJ2-7; no firm D call. The CDR3 is 11 amino acids. CDR1 is SQVTM and CDR2 is ANQGSEA in the germline V gene. V shed 5 bases and J shed 6 bases, with 11 bases lying between them. The CDR3 reads CSVLFFREQYF. The CDR3 nucleotides are TGCAGCGTTCTCTTTTTTCGCGAGCAGTACTTC.

The chain is built from TRBV7-6 and TRBJ2-7; D possibly corresponds to TRBD2 (5 bases). V was shortened by 1 base and J by 6 bases, with 10 bases between the two germline ends. Per germline, CDR1 SGHVS and CDR2 FNYEAQ. The CDR3 totals 13 residues. CDR3 coding DNA: TGTGCCAGCAGCTTAGGCTGGGAGCGCGAGCAGTACTTC. It specifies CASSLGWEREQYF. Full variable domain (outside the CDR3, taken from reference TRBV7-6 and TRBJ2-7): GAGVSQSPRYKVTKRGQDVALRCDPISGHVSLYWYRQALGQGPEFLTYFNYEAQQDKSGLPNDRFSAERPEGSISTLTIQRTEQRDSAMYRCASSLGWEREQYFGPGTRLTVT.

The CDR3 sequence is CASSLPPSARSYNEQFF. For the CDR3, the DNA is TGTGCCAGCTCACTACCGCCTAGCGCACGCTCCTACAATGAGCAGTTCTTC. This chain joins TRBV18 and TRBJ2-1; tentative D call: TRBD2 (6 bases). With 4 bases removed from V and 0 bases from J, the gap between germline ends came to 16 bases. This CDR3 region has 17 residues. From germline, CDR1 is KGHSH and CDR2 LQKENI.

This chain links TRBV27 with TRBJ2-7; D may be TRBD2 (6 bases). Trimming took 2 bases from V and 3 from J, leaving 17 bases between them. Per germline, CDR1 MNHEY and CDR2 SMNVEV (reference sequence). The CDR3 runs to 16 residues. The CDR3 loop is CASSLTAGLGHYEQYF. CDR3 DNA sequence: TGTGCCAGCAGTTTAACGGCGGGGCTCGGGCACTACGAGCAGTACTTC.

The rearrangement uses TRBV5-1 and TRBJ1-3; 8 bases agree with TRBD1. The CDR3 is 16 residues long. Germline loops: CDR1 SGHRS, CDR2 YFSETQ. V was clipped by 5 bases and J by 0 bases; unmatched bases: 7. The CDR3 sequence is CASRRGQGPSGNTIYF. Written as DNA, the CDR3 is TGCGCCAGCAGACGCGGACAGGGCCCCTCTGGAAACACCATATATTTT.

The CDR3 region is CASSFKREIYEQYF. The CDR3 DNA reads as TGTGCCAGCAGTTTCAAGCGGGAGATCTACGAGCAGTACTTC. This chain links TRBV27 with TRBJ2-7; 8 bases are shared with TRBD2. The germline V gene encodes CDR1 MNHEY and CDR2 SMNVEV (reference sequence). V lost 3 bases and J lost 3; bases outside the gene matches: 4. The CDR3 extends over 14 amino acids.

This sequence joins TRBV5-1 and TRBJ2-3, with D perhaps matching TRBD1 (5 bases). Germline V lookup: CDR1 SGHRS, CDR2 YFSETQ. V shed 4 bases and J shed 1 base, with 13 bases lying between them. This CDR3 contains 15 residues. The CDR3 reads CASSARGARTDTQYF. CDR3 bases: TGCGCCAGCAGCGCCCGTGGGGCCCGCACAGATACGCAGTATTTT. Full variable domain (remainder filled in from reference TRBV5-1 and TRBJ2-3): KAGVTQTPRYLIKTRGQQVTLSCSPISGHRSVSWYQQTPGQGLQFLFEYFSETQRNKGNFPGRFSGRQFSNSRSEMNVSTLELGDSALYLCASSARGARTDTQYFGPGTRLTVL.

J is TRBJ2-5 and V is TRBV30; 12 bases match TRBD2. V was clipped by 5 bases and J by 3 bases; unmatched bases: 10. CDR1 and CDR2 (germline): GTSNPN, SVGIG (reference sequence). The CDR3 covers 16 residues. For the CDR3, the DNA is TGTGCCTGGTCTACTGGACTAGCGGGACCCAAAGAGACCCAGTACTTC. Translating gives CAWSTGLAGPKETQYF. Full variable domain (outside the CDR3, taken from reference TRBV30 and TRBJ2-5): SQTIHQWPATLVQPVGSPLSLECTVEGTSNPNLYWYRQAAGRGLQLLFYSVGIGQISSEVPQNLSASRPQDRQFILSSKKLLLSDSGFYLCAWSTGLAGPKETQYFGPGTRLLVL.

The gene calls are TRBV6-5 and TRBJ2-5, with D tentatively TRBD2 (6 bases). Trimming took off 5 bases at V and 5 bases at J, with 12 bases between the two ends. The CDR3 extends over 13 amino acids. The V gene's germline CDR1 is MNHEY and CDR2 SVGAGI. Written as DNA, the CDR3 is TGTGCCAGCAGTGAGGCTGGGGGGGAGACCCAGTACTTC. Its translation is CASSEAGGETQYF.

This chain connects TRBV4-1 to TRBJ2-5; 9 nucleotides align to TRBD1. CDR1 MGHRA and CDR2 YSYEKL come from the germline V gene. Trimming took 1 base from V and 11 from J; bases not matched to a gene: 17. This CDR3 contains 17 residues. As DNA, the CDR3 is TGCGCCAGCAGCCAAGGCCCCGGGACAGGGACAGCGGGTGGGCAGTACTTC. It specifies CASSQGPGTGTAGGQYF.

This chain joins TRBV19 and TRBJ1-1, with D perhaps matching TRBD1 (5 bases). Germline V gene lookup returns CDR1 LNHDA and CDR2 SQIVND (reference sequence). This CDR3 contains 13 residues. V gave up 5 bases and J gave up 4 bases, with 11 bases separating them. The CDR3 coding sequence is TGTGCCAGTAGTCCCTCCCAGGGCACTGAAGCTTTCTTT. Protein product: CASSPSQGTEAFF.

The gene calls are TRBV15 and TRBJ2-7; 8 positions match TRBD2. V lost 5 bases and J lost 4; bases outside the gene matches: 7. The CDR3 runs to 14 residues. CDR1 and CDR2 (germline): LNHNV, YYDKDF (reference sequence). The CDR3 DNA is TGTGCCACCAGCGGGCAAGCGGGGGATTACGAGCAGTACTTC. It encodes CATSGQAGDYEQYF.